The entry below gives a single TCR beta chain sequence along with its context. What it binds is not known. The data were taken from a study of T cell responses to AZD1222 COVID-19 vaccine. Study summary: It was second doses at about 4 or about 12 weeks that were pooled.

CDR1 and CDR2 (germline): DFQATT, SNEGSKA (reference sequence). The CDR3 contains 13 residues. Trimming shortened V by 3 bases and J by 0 bases, and 8 bases separated the two germline ends. Study results and limitations: CD4 TCRs covered the whole spike, strongest at regions 160-218 and 743-854. Clonal diversity may have been underestimated in mostly white British donors.

The assay was immunoSEQ multiplex PCR, and TCRdb's table has in-frame clones only and misses some. Altogether some 170,000 clones are present, roughly 89% being singletons, with the ten largest covering approximately 1.8%. The chain carries TRBV20-1 and TRBJ1-2; D is unclear. The material was peripheral blood, obtained on day 0 of AZD1222 vaccination. The source is an adult in good health. The CDR3 coding sequence is TGCAGTGCTAGTCACAATACTAACTATGGCTACACCTTC. As protein: CSASHNTNYGYTF.